The clone carrying this T cell receptor (beta chain) has more than one count but fewer than ten. Its target is not known. TCRdb's copy holds only in-frame clones and misses some; the assay was immunoSEQ multiplex PCR. Captured here are just over 5,500 clones, none seen once; the top ten comprise about 25%. Cyclophosphamide on days +3 and +4 followed busulfan-fludarabine conditioning and a marrow graft. This sample is drawn from a study of T cells after posttransplantation cyclophosphamide. Whole-study results and caveats: After PTCy, TRB diversity resembled that of CNI/methotrexate controls. Blood and skin or GI T cell repertoires showed limited TRB overlap. Later blood repertoires were often dominated by clones from the donor CD8+ memory compartment.

V was trimmed by 2 bases and J by 1 base, leaving 6 bases between them. Germline V gene lookup returns CDR1 KGHSH and CDR2 LQKENI. The CDR3 extends over 15 amino acids. Sequenced here: PBMCs, sampled after allogeneic stem cell transplant with posttransplant cyclophosphamide. The source of this sequence is a male patient between 55 and 70 years old who received an allogeneic stem cell transplant from a related donor, was CMV-positive, and had no GVHD. Some T cells may be the graft donor's. The rearrangement links TRBV18 to TRBJ2-6, with D hard to call. This chain's CDR3 is CASSPRTSGANVLTF. CDR3 in DNA: TGTGCCAGCTCACCAAGAACTTCTGGGGCCAACGTCCTGACTTTC.